The clone carrying this TCR beta chain was detected only a few times. The record originates from a study of blood T cell repertoires in COVID-19. Data came from immunoSEQ multiplex PCR; TCRdb stores just in-frame clones and leaves some out. The sample yields around 110,000 clones, roughly 84% seen once. With 4 bases removed from V and 3 bases from J, the gap between germline ends came to 13 bases. In germline, CDR1 is SEHNR, CDR2 FQNEAQ (reference sequence). This CDR3 region has 14 residues. The chain couples TRBV7-9 to TRBJ2-7; maybe TRBD2 (5 bases). The sequenced material came from PBMCs or T cells enriched from blood (not recorded which). The sequence was collected from a woman in her 30s who had recovered from COVID-19. The CDR3 loop reads CASSSSGPYYEQYF. CDR3 DNA sequence: TGTGCCAGCAGCTCAAGCGGACCGTACTACGAGCAGTACTTC.